This is a list of T cell receptor beta chains from one sample in a study of cytomegalovirus exposure and HLA in healthy donors. The protocol was immunoSEQ multiplex PCR, while the TCRdb copy is restricted to in-frame clones and leaves out a portion. Of about 62,000 clones listed, roughly 78% are singletons. The source material was PBMCs. The receptors were sampled from a man aged 40-49 years in good health and CMV-seronegative. Each CDR3 is given with its conserved first and last residue. Each record gives: D gene, V gene, clone size, J gene, CDR3 protein, CDR3 DNA. A D gene is named only where the DNA matches it firmly. Expanded clones are given a class, and other clones once, few, many or no size at all.

>-|TRBV7-8|-|TRBJ2-1
CASSLGGGDEQFF
TGTGCCAGCAGCTTAGGGGGGGGCGATGAGCAGTTCTTC
>TRBD1|TRBV9|-|TRBJ2-2
CFSSRRRHTTGVGELFF
TGTTTTTCAAGCAGAAGACGGCATACGACAGGGGTCGGGGAGCTGTTTTTT
>TRBD2|TRBV15|-|TRBJ2-3
CATSRDQKRGGSDTQYF
TGTGCCACCAGCAGAGATCAAAAGCGGGGGGGCTCAGATACGCAGTATTTT
>-|TRBV2|-|TRBJ1-6
CATTSSYNSPLHF
TGTGCCACCACTAGCTCCTATAATTCACCCCTCCACTTT
>-|TRBV2|-|TRBJ1-2
CASKSTDTFGGYTF
TGTGCCAGCAAAAGCACTGACACCTTCGGTGGCTACACCTTC
>-|TRBV29-1|-|TRBJ1-1
CSATPGIVMNTEAFF
TGCAGCGCCACCCCAGGGATTGTTATGAACACTGAAGCTTTCTTT
>-|TRBV2|-|TRBJ2-7
CASGRDRFYYEQYF
TGTGCCTCGGGGCGGGACAGATTCTACTACGAGCAGTACTTC
>TRBD2|TRBV10-3|-|TRBJ2-2
CAIGGTSGTGELFF
TGTGCCATCGGGGGGACTAGCGGCACCGGGGAGCTGTTTTTT
>TRBD2|TRBV19|-|TRBJ2-3
CASSNLAGPGYTQYF
TGTGCCAGTAGTAATCTAGCGGGGCCGGGCTATACGCAGTATTTT
>TRBD2|TRBV9|-|TRBJ2-3
CASSVLSGTDTQYF
TGTGCCAGCAGCGTCCTTAGCGGGACAGATACGCAGTATTTT
>TRBD2|TRBV10-3|-|TRBJ2-1
CATSYQREGHNEQFF
TGTGCCACCTCGTACCAGCGGGAGGGCCATAATGAGCAGTTCTTC
>TRBD2|TRBV13|-|TRBJ2-7
CASSLATSGTYEQYF
TGTGCCAGCAGCTTAGCGACTAGCGGGACCTACGAGCAGTACTTC
>-|TRBV28|-|TRBJ1-5
CASTPGGAARNQPQHF
TGTGCCAGCACCCCCGGAGGGGCAGCTCGCAATCAGCCCCAGCATTTT
>TRBD2|TRBV2|-|TRBJ2-7
CASSMIAGPYEQYF
TGTGCCAGCAGTATGATAGCGGGCCCCTACGAGCAGTACTTC
>-|TRBV4-1|-|TRBJ1-2
CASSQEHRAHGYTF
TGCGCCAGCAGCCAAGAGCACAGGGCCCATGGCTACACCTTC
>TRBD1|TRBV6-6|-|TRBJ2-2
CASSYIWTGVGGELFF
TGTGCCAGCAGTTACATCTGGACAGGGGTAGGCGGGGAGCTGTTTTTT
>TRBD2|TRBV5-6|-|TRBJ2-1
CASSPGLAGARSRQFF
TGTGCCAGCAGCCCAGGACTAGCGGGGGCTAGGTCAAGGCAGTTCTTC
>-|TRBV4-2|-|TRBJ2-1
CASSQDPSPYNEQFF
TGTGCCAGCAGCCAAGATCCTAGCCCCTACAATGAGCAGTTCTTC
>TRBD1|TRBV6-6|medium-sized|TRBJ1-5
CASSLTGAPSNQPQHF
TGTGCCAGCAGTCTGACAGGGGCCCCTTCCAATCAGCCCCAGCATTTT
>-|TRBV15|few|TRBJ1-1
CATSRGGGEAFF
TGTGCCACCAGCAGAGGTGGGGGGGAAGCTTTCTTT
>TRBD1|TRBV29-1|-|TRBJ2-1
CSVLTPGGEQFF
TGCAGCGTGCTGACCCCAGGGGGCGAGCAGTTCTTC
>-|TRBV5-5|-|TRBJ2-7
CASAGSSYEQYF
TGTGCCAGTGCAGGGTCTTCCTACGAGCAGTACTTC
>TRBD2|TRBV6-5|-|TRBJ2-1
CASNGLAGGDEQFF
TGTGCCAGCAACGGACTAGCGGGGGGGGATGAGCAGTTCTTC
>TRBD2|TRBV5-4|-|TRBJ2-3
CASSLAGGQADTQYF
TGTGCCAGCAGCTTGGCGGGGGGGCAAGCAGATACGCAGTATTTT
>TRBD1|TRBV7-9|-|TRBJ2-2
CASSSEGARLTGELFF
TGTGCCAGCAGCTCAGAGGGGGCCCGATTAACCGGGGAGCTGTTTTTT
>TRBD1|TRBV25-1|few|TRBJ2-7
CASNNDRDSGTYEQYF
TGTGCCAGTAACAATGACCGGGACAGCGGTACCTACGAGCAGTACTTC
>-|TRBV29-1|-|TRBJ1-5
CSAGARGQPQHF
TGCAGCGCTGGGGCGAGAGGTCAGCCCCAGCATTTT
>TRBD1|TRBV5-1|-|TRBJ2-2
CASSFTLFGTGQGAVGELFF
TGCGCCAGCAGCTTTACCCTATTCGGGACCGGACAGGGGGCCGTCGGGGAGCTGTTTTTT
>-|TRBV7-2|-|TRBJ1-5
CASSLGPGDQPQHF
TGTGCCAGCAGCTTAGGGCCAGGGGATCAGCCCCAGCATTTT
>-|TRBV5-1|-|TRBJ2-1
CASSLGTVMDEQFF
TGCGCCAGCAGCTTGGGGACAGTGATGGATGAGCAGTTCTTC
>-|TRBV6-5|-|TRBJ2-2
CASSTAPGELFF
TGTGCCAGCAGTACAGCTCCCGGGGAGCTGTTTTTT
>TRBD2|TRBV29-1|-|TRBJ2-7
CSVGAGWDEQYF
TGCAGCGTTGGAGCGGGATGGGACGAGCAGTACTTC
>TRBD1|TRBV6-5|-|TRBJ2-6
CASRTGGSGANVLTF
TGTGCCAGCAGGACAGGGGGATCTGGGGCCAACGTCCTGACTTTC
>TRBD2|TRBV5-1|-|TRBJ2-5
CASSLDPGGGETQYF
TGCGCCAGCAGCTTGGACCCGGGGGGAGGGGAGACCCAGTACTTC
>-|TRBV7-9|-|TRBJ2-7
CASSLESRGYEQYF
TGTGCCAGCAGCTTAGAATCCAGGGGATACGAGCAGTACTTC
>-|TRBV4-1|few|TRBJ1-4
CASSQVGEGEKLFF
TGCGCCAGCAGCCAAGTAGGGGAAGGGGAAAAACTGTTTTTT
>-|TRBV6-1|-|TRBJ1-2
CAAYPTGLFYGYTF
TGTGCCGCCTACCCGACAGGACTTTTCTATGGCTACACCTTC
>TRBD1|TRBV5-1|few|TRBJ1-4
CASSLDWGQGIRKLFF
TGCGCCAGCAGCCTCGATTGGGGACAGGGGATTAGGAAACTGTTTTTT
>TRBD1|TRBV6-5|-|TRBJ2-7
CASSDPGQVYEQYF
TGTGCCAGCAGTGATCCGGGACAGGTATACGAGCAGTACTTC
>TRBD2|TRBV2|-|TRBJ2-1
CASRGVRAGNEQFF
TGTGCCAGCAGGGGGGTGAGAGCGGGAAATGAGCAGTTCTTC
>-|TRBV28|-|TRBJ2-1
CASSLASLEQFF
TGTGCCAGCAGTTTGGCATCTCTTGAGCAGTTCTTC
>TRBD2|TRBV6-5|-|TRBJ2-7
CASTRTSGVGEQYF
TGTGCCAGCACCCGGACTAGCGGGGTGGGGGAGCAGTACTTC